Shown below are 6 T cell receptor beta chains from a single sample sequenced in a study of blood T cell repertoires in COVID-19. The table came from immunoSEQ multiplex PCR; TCRdb's copy has only in-frame clones and leaves some out. The sample carries 65,000 to 70,000 clones, 80% to 90% recorded once. Sequenced: peripheral blood. The receptors originated from a man in his fifties with active COVID-19.

This sequence joins TRBV19 and TRBJ2-3, with 10 nucleotides matching TRBD1. CDR1 LNHDA and CDR2 SQIVND come from the germline V gene (reference sequence). The CDR3 totals 14 residues. With 5 bases clipped from V and 4 bases from J, the junction kept 3 bases outside the gene matches. The CDR3 protein is CASSPGQGPDTQYF. The DNA of the CDR3 is TGTGCCAGTAGTCCGGGACAGGGGCCAGATACGCAGTATTTT.

The rearrangement uses TRBV15 and TRBJ2-7; TRBD1 agrees at 9 bases. With V trimmed by 9 bases and J by 2 bases, 8 bases remained unmatched. Germline V gene data show CDR1 as LNHNV and CDR2 as YYDKDF (reference sequence). The CDR3 is 14 amino acids. The CDR3 DNA sequence: TGTGCCACGCAAAACTACAGGGGGCCCTACGAGCAGTACTTC. This encodes CATQNYRGPYEQYF.

CDR3 sequence reads: CATEDRGHRNNEQYF. The CDR3 bases are TGTGCCACCGAGGACAGGGGGCATCGGAACAACGAGCAGTACTTC. The V and J genes are TRBV28 and TRBJ2-7; 11 bases fit TRBD1. The V gene end was trimmed by 10 bases and the J gene end by 5 bases; junction bases not matched to a gene: 13. The germline gives CDR1 MDHEN, CDR2 SYDVKM. The CDR3 spans 15 residues.

This clone has only one observation. CDR3: CASSTGGSYNEQFF. CDR3 sequence (DNA): TGCGCCAGCAGCACAGGGGGCTCCTACAATGAGCAGTTCTTC. The genes are TRBV10-1 and TRBJ2-1; TRBD1 matches 8 bases. Trimming took 6 bases from V and 0 from J; bases not matched to a gene: 1. In germline, CDR1 is WNHNN, CDR2 SYGVQD (reference sequence). The CDR3 extends over 14 amino acids.

V usage is TRBV4-2 and J usage is TRBJ1-6; no reliable D call. Trimming removed 0 bases at V and 11 bases at J, with 8 bases between. The CDR3 contains 13 residues. Germline lookup yields CDR1 LGHNA and CDR2 YNFKEQ. The CDR3 here is CASSQDLETPLHF. The CDR3 region has the DNA TGTGCCAGCAGCCAAGACCTCGAGACACCCCTCCACTTT.

V is TRBV10-3 and J is TRBJ1-1, with TRBD1 matching over 11 bases. V was clipped by 10 bases and J by 3 bases; unmatched bases: 7. The CDR3 runs to 14 residues. Germline CDR1 reads ENHRY; CDR2 reads SYGVKD. CDR3 loop: CATRGTGGDTEAFF. Here the CDR3 DNA reads TGTGCCACCCGAGGGACAGGGGGTGACACTGAAGCTTTCTTT.